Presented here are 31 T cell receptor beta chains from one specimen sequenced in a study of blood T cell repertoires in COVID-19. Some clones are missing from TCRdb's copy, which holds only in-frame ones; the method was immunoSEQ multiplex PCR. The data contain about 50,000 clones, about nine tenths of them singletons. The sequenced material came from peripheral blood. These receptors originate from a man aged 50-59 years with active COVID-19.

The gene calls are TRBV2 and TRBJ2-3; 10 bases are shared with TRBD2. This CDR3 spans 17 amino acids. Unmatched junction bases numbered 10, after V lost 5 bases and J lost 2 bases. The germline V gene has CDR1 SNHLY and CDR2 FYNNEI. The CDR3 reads CASSPRLAGGHTDTQYF. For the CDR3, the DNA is TGTGCCAGCAGTCCCAGACTAGCGGGTGGGCACACAGATACGCAGTATTTT.

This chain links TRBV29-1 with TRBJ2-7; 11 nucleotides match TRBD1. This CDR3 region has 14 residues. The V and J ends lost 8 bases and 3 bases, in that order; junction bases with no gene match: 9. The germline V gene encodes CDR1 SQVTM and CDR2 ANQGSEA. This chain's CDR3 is CSTREGTGGYEQYF. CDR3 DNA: TGCAGCACCCGTGAAGGGACAGGGGGCTACGAGCAGTACTTC.

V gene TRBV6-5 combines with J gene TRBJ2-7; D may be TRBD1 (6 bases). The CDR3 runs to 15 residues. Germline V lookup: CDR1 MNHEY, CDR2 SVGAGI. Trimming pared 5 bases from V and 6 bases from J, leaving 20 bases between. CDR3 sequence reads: CASSPQGSGLFEQYF. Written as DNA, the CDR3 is TGTGCCAGCAGTCCACAGGGTTCGGGGCTATTCGAGCAGTACTTC.

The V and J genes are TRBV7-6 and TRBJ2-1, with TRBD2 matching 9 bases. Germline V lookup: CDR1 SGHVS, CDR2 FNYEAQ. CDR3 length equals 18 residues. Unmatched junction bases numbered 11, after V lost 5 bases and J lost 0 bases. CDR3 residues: CASSGIAGAPSSYNEQFF. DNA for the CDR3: TGTGCCAGCAGCGGAATAGCGGGAGCCCCGAGCTCCTACAATGAGCAGTTCTTC.

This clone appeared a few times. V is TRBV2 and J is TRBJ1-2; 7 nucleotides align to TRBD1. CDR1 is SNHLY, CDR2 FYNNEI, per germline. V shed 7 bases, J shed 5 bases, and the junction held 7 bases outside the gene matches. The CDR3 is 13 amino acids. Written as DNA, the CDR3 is TGTGCCAGCACCGCCGGCAGGGGGTATGGCTACACCTTC. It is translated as CASTAGRGYGYTF.

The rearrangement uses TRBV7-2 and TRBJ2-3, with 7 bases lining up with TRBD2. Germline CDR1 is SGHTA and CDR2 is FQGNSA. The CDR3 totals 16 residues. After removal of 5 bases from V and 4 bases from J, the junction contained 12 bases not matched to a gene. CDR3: CASSQGPSGGADTQYF. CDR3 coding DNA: TGTGCCAGCAGCCAAGGCCCTAGTGGGGGGGCAGATACGCAGTATTTT.

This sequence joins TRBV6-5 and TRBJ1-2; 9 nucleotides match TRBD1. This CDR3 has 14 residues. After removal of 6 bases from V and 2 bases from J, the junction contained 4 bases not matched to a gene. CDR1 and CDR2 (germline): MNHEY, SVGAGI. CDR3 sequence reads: CASRLGQGNYGYTF. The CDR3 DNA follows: TGTGCCAGCAGACTTGGACAGGGGAACTATGGCTACACCTTC.

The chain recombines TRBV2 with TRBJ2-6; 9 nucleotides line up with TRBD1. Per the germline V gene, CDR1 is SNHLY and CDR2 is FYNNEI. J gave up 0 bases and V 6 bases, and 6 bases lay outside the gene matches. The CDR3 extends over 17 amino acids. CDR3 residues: CASSTDRGRSGANVLTF. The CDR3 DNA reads TGTGCCAGCAGCACGGACAGGGGCCGCTCTGGGGCCAACGTCCTGACTTTC.

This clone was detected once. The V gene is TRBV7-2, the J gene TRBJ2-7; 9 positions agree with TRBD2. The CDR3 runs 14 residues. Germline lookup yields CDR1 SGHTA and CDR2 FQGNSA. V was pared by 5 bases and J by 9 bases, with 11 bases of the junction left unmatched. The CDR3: CASSPGTSTSGQYF. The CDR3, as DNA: TGTGCCAGCAGCCCCGGGACTAGCACATCCGGGCAGTACTTC.

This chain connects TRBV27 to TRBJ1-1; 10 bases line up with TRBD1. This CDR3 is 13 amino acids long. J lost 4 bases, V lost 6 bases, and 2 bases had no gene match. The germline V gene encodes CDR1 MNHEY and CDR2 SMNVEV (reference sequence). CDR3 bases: TGTGCCAGCAGGAGGACAGGGGGCACTGAAGCTTTCTTT. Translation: CASRRTGGTEAFF.

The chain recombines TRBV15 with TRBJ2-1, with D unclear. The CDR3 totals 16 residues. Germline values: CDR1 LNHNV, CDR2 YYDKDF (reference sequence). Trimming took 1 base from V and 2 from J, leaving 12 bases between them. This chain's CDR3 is CATSRASSFPYNEQFF. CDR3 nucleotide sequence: TGTGCCACCAGCAGAGCGAGTAGTTTCCCCTACAATGAGCAGTTCTTC.

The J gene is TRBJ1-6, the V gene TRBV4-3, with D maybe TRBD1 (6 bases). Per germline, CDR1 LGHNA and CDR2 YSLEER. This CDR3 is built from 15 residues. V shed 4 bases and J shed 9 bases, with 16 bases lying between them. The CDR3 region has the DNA TGCGCCAGCAGCCTCACGACGATGACAGGTTCACCCCTCCACTTT. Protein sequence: CASSLTTMTGSPLHF.

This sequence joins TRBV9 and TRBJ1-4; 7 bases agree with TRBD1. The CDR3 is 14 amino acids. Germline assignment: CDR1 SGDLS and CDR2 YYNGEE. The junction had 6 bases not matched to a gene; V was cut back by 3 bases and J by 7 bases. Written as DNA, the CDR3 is TGTGCCAGCAGCGCGGGACAGATGGGTGAAAAACTGTTTTTT. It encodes CASSAGQMGEKLFF.

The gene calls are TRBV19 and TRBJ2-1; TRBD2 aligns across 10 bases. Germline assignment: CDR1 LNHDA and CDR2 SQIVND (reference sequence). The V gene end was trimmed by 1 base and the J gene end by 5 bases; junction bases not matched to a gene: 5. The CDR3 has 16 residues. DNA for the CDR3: TGTGCCAGTAGTATAGTCTCTAGCGGGAGTCACAATGAGCAGTTCTTC. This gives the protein CASSIVSSGSHNEQFF.

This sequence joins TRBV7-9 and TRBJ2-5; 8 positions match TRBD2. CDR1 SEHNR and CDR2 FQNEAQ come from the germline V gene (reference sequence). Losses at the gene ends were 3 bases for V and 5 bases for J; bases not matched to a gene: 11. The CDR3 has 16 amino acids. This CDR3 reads CASSFYQRGRGETQYF. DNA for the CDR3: TGTGCCAGCAGCTTTTACCAGCGGGGGCGAGGGGAGACCCAGTACTTC.

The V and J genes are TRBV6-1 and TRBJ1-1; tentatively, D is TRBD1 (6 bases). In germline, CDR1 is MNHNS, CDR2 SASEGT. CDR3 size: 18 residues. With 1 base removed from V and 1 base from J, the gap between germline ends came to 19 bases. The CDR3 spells CASSEGHRAGSRNTEAFF. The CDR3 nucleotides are TGTGCCAGCAGTGAAGGGCACAGGGCCGGCTCTAGGAACACTGAAGCTTTCTTT.

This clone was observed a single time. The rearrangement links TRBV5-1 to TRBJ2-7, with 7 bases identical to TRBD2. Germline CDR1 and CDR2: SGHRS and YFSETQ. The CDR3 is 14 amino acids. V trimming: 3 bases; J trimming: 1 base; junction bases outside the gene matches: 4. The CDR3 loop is CASSWEGRSYEQYF. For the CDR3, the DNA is TGCGCCAGCAGCTGGGAGGGACGGTCCTACGAGCAGTACTTC. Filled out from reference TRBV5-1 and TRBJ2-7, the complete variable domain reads KAGVTQTPRYLIKTRGQQVTLSCSPISGHRSVSWYQQTPGQGLQFLFEYFSETQRNKGNFPGRFSGRQFSNSRSEMNVSTLELGDSALYLCASSWEGRSYEQYFGPGTRLTVT.

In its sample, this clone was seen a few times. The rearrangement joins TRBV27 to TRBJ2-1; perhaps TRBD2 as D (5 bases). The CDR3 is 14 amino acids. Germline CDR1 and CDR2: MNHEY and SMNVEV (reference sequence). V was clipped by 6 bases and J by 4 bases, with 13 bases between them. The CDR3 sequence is CASRQIALYNEQFF. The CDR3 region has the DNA TGTGCCAGCAGGCAAATAGCGTTATACAATGAGCAGTTCTTC.

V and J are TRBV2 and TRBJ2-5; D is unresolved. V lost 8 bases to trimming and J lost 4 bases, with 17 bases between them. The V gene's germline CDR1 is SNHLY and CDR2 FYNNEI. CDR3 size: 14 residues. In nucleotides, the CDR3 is TGTGCCAGCGCCCCAAGAGCCTCTCGAGAGACCCAGTACTTC. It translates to CASAPRASRETQYF.

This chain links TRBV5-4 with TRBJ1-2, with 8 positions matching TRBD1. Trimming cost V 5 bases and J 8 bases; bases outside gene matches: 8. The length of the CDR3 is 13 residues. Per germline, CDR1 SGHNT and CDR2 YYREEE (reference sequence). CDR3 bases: TGTGCCAGCAGAATAACAGGGGGGGGCGGCTACACCTTC. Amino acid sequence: CASRITGGGGYTF.

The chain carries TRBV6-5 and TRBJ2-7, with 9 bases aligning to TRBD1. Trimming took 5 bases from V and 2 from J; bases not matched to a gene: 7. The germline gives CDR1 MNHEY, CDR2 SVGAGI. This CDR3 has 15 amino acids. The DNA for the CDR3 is TGTGCCAGCAGTCTATCGGGACAGGGTACCTACGAGCAGTACTTC. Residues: CASSLSGQGTYEQYF.

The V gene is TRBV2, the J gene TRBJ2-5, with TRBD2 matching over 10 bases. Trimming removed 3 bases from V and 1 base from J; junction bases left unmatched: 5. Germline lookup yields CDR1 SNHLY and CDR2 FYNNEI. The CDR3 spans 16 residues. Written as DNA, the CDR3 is TGTGCCAGCAGTGATCGGACTAGCGGAACCCAAGAGACCCAGTACTTC. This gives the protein CASSDRTSGTQETQYF.

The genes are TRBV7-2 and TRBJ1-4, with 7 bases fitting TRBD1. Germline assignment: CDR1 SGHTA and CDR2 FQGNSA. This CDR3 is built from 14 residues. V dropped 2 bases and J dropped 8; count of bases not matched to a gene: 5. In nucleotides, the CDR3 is TGTGCCAGCAGCTTAATTCCAGGGGGAGAAAAACTGTTTTTT. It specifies CASSLIPGGEKLFF.

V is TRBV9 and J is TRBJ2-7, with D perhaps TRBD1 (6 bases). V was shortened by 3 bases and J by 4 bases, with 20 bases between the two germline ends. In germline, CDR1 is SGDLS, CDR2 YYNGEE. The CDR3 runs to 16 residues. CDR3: CASSGAGARIPYEQYF. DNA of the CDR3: TGTGCCAGCAGCGGCGCAGGGGCCCGAATCCCTTACGAGCAGTACTTC.

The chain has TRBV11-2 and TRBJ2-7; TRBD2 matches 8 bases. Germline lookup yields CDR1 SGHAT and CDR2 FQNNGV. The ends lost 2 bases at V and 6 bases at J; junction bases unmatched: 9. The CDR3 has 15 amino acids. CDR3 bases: TGTGCCAGCAGCTTAAGGGGACTAGATGGCCGCGAGCAGTACTTC. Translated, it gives CASSLRGLDGREQYF.

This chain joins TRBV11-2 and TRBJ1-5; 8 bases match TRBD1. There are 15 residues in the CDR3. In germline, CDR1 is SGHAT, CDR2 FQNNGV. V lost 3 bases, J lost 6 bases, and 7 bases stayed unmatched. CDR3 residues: CASSFGQGIRQPQHF. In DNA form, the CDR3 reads TGTGCCAGCAGCTTCGGACAGGGAATACGTCAGCCCCAGCATTTT.

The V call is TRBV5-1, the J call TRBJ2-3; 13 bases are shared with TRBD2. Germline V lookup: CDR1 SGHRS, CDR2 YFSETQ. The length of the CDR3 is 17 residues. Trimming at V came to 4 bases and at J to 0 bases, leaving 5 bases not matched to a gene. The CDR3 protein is CASSQGLAGPSTDTQYF. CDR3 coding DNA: TGCGCCAGCAGCCAGGGACTAGCGGGGCCTAGCACAGATACGCAGTATTTT.

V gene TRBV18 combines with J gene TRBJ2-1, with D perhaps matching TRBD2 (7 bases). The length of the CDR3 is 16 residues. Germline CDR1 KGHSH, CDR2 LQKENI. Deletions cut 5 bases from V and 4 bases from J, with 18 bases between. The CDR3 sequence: CASSVTTGRGYNEQFF. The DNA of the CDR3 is TGTGCCAGCTCAGTTACTACAGGGAGGGGATACAATGAGCAGTTCTTC.

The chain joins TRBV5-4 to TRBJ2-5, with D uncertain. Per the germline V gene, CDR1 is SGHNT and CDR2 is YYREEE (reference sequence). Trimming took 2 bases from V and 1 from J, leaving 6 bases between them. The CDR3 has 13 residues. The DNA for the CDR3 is TGTGCCAGCAGCTTCCGCAGCCAAGAGACCCAGTACTTC. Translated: CASSFRSQETQYF. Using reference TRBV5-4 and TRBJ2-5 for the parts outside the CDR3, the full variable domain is ETGVTQSPTHLIKTRGQQVTLRCSSQSGHNTVSWYQQALGQGPQFIFQYYREEENGRGNFPPRFSGLQFPNYSSELNVNALELDDSALYLCASSFRSQETQYFGPGTRLLVL.

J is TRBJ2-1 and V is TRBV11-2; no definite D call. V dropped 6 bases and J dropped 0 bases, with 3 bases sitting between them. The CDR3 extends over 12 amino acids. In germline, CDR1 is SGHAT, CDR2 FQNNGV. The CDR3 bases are TGTGCCAGCAGTTACTCCTACAATGAGCAGTTCTTC. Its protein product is CASSYSYNEQFF.

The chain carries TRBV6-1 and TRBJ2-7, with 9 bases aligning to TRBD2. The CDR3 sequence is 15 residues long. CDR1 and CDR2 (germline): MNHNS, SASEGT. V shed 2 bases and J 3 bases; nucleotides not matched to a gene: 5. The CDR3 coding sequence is TGTGCCAGCAGTGAACCGGCTAGCGGGAACTACGAGCAGTACTTC. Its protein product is CASSEPASGNYEQYF.